The TCR beta chain under discussion was sequenced for a study of control samples from healthy donors and cancer patients. Using immunoSEQ multiplex PCR, the repertoire was profiled, and TCRdb retains in-frame clones only, with some absent. Of roughly 130,000 clones in the sample, about 95% were seen once. Germline values: CDR1 SEHNR, CDR2 FQNEAQ (reference sequence). Trimming left V 0 bases short and J 4 bases short, with 6 bases between. The CDR3 is 13 residues long. The sample taken for sequencing was blood. The source is a young man in good health. The J gene is TRBJ1-2, the V gene TRBV7-9; D call uncertain. The CDR3 DNA sequence: TGTGCCAGCAGCTTAGCTTGGGCCTATGGCTACACCTTC. It translates to CASSLAWAYGYTF.